These 11 T cell receptor beta chains came from one sample sequenced in a study of blood T cell repertoires in COVID-19. Sequencing was performed with immunoSEQ multiplex PCR; in TCRdb, only in-frame clones are kept and a portion is missing. The sample comprises 150,000 to 200,000 clones, roughly 85% of which are singletons, and approximately 27% rests with the top ten. The sample was peripheral blood. The receptors originated from a woman between 70 and 85 years old with acute or convalescent COVID-19.

This chain connects TRBV19 to TRBJ1-1; tentatively, D is TRBD1 (6 bases). This CDR3 region has 14 residues. Germline values: CDR1 LNHDA, CDR2 SQIVND (reference sequence). V was clipped by 5 bases and J by 1 base, with 11 bases between them. The CDR3 protein is CASSFGQRNTEAFF. The CDR3 region has the DNA TGTGCCAGTAGTTTTGGACAGAGGAACACTGAAGCTTTCTTT. Looking up the rest from reference TRBV19 and TRBJ1-1 gives the full variable domain: DGGITQSPKYLFRKEGQNVTLSCEQNLNHDAMYWYRQDPGQGLRLIYYSQIVNDFQKGDIAEGYSVSREKKESFPLTVTSAQKNPTAFYLCASSFGQRNTEAFFGQGTRLTVV.

This chain joins TRBV27 and TRBJ1-5; TRBD1 agrees at 8 bases. Germline CDR1 MNHEY, CDR2 SMNVEV (reference sequence). The V segment lost 5 bases and the J segment 7 bases; nucleotides outside the gene matches: 10. The CDR3 loop spans 15 amino acids. The CDR3 DNA follows: TGTGCCAGCAGTCCCCTCGGACAGGGCCACCAGCCCCAGCATTTT. It is translated as CASSPLGQGHQPQHF.

The V and J genes are TRBV12-3 or TRBV12-4 and TRBJ2-2, with unresolved D. V was cut by 3 bases and J by 5 bases, with 4 bases left in between. CDR3 length: 12 amino acids. CDR3 DNA sequence: TGTGCCAGCAGTTTCGGGACCGGGGAGCTGTTTTTT. Residues: CASSFGTGELFF.

This chain joins TRBV7-3 and TRBJ1-3; TRBD1 aligns across 7 bases. V shed 0 bases and J 0 bases; nucleotides not matched to a gene: 8. Germline-derived CDR1 and CDR2 are SGHTA and FQGTGA. This CDR3 contains 18 residues. CDR3 in amino acids: CASSLTGAGGSSGNTIYF. CDR3 nucleotide sequence: TGTGCCAGCAGCTTAACGGGGGCAGGGGGATCCTCTGGAAACACCATATATTTT.

The chain recombines TRBV5-1 with TRBJ2-2; 10 bases fit TRBD1. After removal of 0 bases from V and 0 bases from J, the junction contained 5 bases not matched to a gene. There are 18 residues in the CDR3. Germline assignment: CDR1 SGHRS and CDR2 YFSETQ. The CDR3 sequence is CASSLAGQGLTNTGELFF. CDR3 in DNA: TGCGCCAGCAGCTTGGCGGGACAGGGGCTTACGAACACCGGGGAGCTGTTTTTT.

The genes are TRBV7-8 and TRBJ1-2; weak D call: TRBD1 (5 bases). The CDR3 extends over 15 amino acids. Looked up from germline, CDR1 is SGHVS and CDR2 is FQNEAQ. Trimming left V 4 bases short and J 4 bases short, with 16 bases between. This chain's CDR3 is CASSSRGGNGYGYTF. The CDR3 nucleotides are TGTGCCAGCAGCTCACGGGGGGGGAATGGCTATGGCTACACCTTC.

The CDR3 is CASSPPLGATGANVLTF. For the CDR3, the DNA is TGTGCCAGCTCACCACCCCTGGGGGCGACTGGGGCCAACGTCCTGACTTTC. This chain connects TRBV18 to TRBJ2-6, with D possibly matching TRBD1 (6 bases). Germline CDR1 KGHSH, CDR2 LQKENI. V lost 0 bases to trimming and J lost 2 bases, with 11 bases between them. This CDR3 is built from 17 residues.

The CDR3 DNA reads TGTGCCAGCAGCCTCAGCTCTGGGGCCAACGTCCTGACTTTC. Translating it yields CASSLSSGANVLTF. The rearrangement uses TRBV7-3 and TRBJ2-6; D gene uncertain. Trimming left V 5 bases short and J 0 bases short, with 5 bases between. This CDR3 comprises 14 residues. The germline gives CDR1 SGHTA, CDR2 FQGTGA.

The CDR3 DNA is TGTGCCAGTAGTTCTCTGACGACTAGCGGGGCATACAATGAGCAGTTCTTC. This codes for CASSSLTTSGAYNEQFF. The chain recombines TRBV19 with TRBJ2-1; 11 positions match TRBD2. The CDR3 length is 17 residues. The germline V gene encodes CDR1 LNHDA and CDR2 SQIVND (reference sequence). Losses at the gene ends were 5 bases for V and 4 bases for J; bases not matched to a gene: 10. Combining the CDR3 with reference TRBV19 and TRBJ2-1 gives the whole variable domain DGGITQSPKYLFRKEGQNVTLSCEQNLNHDAMYWYRQDPGQGLRLIYYSQIVNDFQKGDIAEGYSVSREKKESFPLTVTSAQKNPTAFYLCASSSLTTSGAYNEQFFGPGTRLTVL.

J is TRBJ1-4 and V is TRBV3-1 (or the pseudogene TRBV3-2); perhaps TRBD1 as D (5 bases). This CDR3 has 14 amino acids. Germline lookup yields CDR1 LGHDT and CDR2 YNNKEL (reference sequence). Trimming stripped 1 base from V and 4 bases from J, with 7 bases between. CDR3 in DNA: TGTGCCAGCAGCCAAGCAGGGTTTAATGAAAAACTGTTTTTT. Amino acid sequence: CASSQAGFNEKLFF.

This clone has a handful of counts. This chain connects TRBV19 to TRBJ2-2, with TRBD1 matching over 8 bases. Per the germline V gene, CDR1 is LNHDA and CDR2 is SQIVND (reference sequence). The CDR3 is made up of 15 amino acids. V gave up 9 bases and J gave up 1 base; unmatched junction bases: 7. The CDR3 nucleotides read TGTGCCAGCCGACGGACAGGGCTGAACACCGGGGAGCTGTTTTTT. Its protein product is CASRRTGLNTGELFF.